Each of the 18 T cell receptor beta chains below was sequenced from the same sample in a study of blood T cell repertoires in COVID-19. Assay: immunoSEQ multiplex PCR; the TCRdb copy retains only in-frame clones and omits some. The data contain about 91,000 clones, around four fifths of them singletons. The sample was peripheral blood. The receptors come from a woman older than 75 with acute or convalescent COVID-19.

The V and J genes are TRBV30 and TRBJ2-7, with 8 bases fitting TRBD1. Per germline, CDR1 GTSNPN and CDR2 SVGIG (reference sequence). The CDR3 loop spans 14 amino acids. The junction had 8 bases not matched to a gene; V was cut back by 2 bases and J by 5 bases. The CDR3, as DNA: TGTGCCTGGAGTCCCCAGGACAGGGCCCACGAGCAGTACTTC. Translation gives CAWSPQDRAHEQYF.

The rearrangement links TRBV10-3 to TRBJ2-3; TRBD2 agrees at 13 bases. Germline trimming cut 6 bases from V and 2 bases from J; bases unmatched to any gene: 2. CDR3 length: 15 residues. Germline V gene sequence: CDR1 ENHRY, CDR2 SYGVKD. CDR3 protein: CAIRGTSGTTDTQYF. CDR3 nucleotides: TGTGCCATCAGGGGGACTAGCGGGACCACAGATACGCAGTATTTT.

The rearrangement joins TRBV6-5 to TRBJ2-3; possibly TRBD1 for D (5 bases). V was cut by 2 bases and J by 6 bases, with 12 bases left in between. This CDR3 region has 14 residues. Germline assignment: CDR1 MNHEY and CDR2 SVGAGI. This CDR3 is CASSYGRAVDTQYF. The CDR3 DNA is TGTGCCAGCAGTTACGGCAGGGCGGTGGATACGCAGTATTTT.

The chain combines TRBV5-1 with TRBJ1-5; possible D gene TRBD1, 5 bases. The CDR3 totals 14 residues. In germline, CDR1 is SGHRS, CDR2 YFSETQ. Trimming cost V 4 bases and J 4 bases, with 12 bases left between them. The CDR3 is CASSPGIGNQPQHF. The CDR3 coding sequence is TGCGCCAGCAGCCCAGGGATTGGTAATCAGCCCCAGCATTTT.

The J gene is TRBJ2-3, the V gene TRBV19, with D tentatively TRBD1 (5 bases). Germline V lookup: CDR1 LNHDA, CDR2 SQIVND (reference sequence). V lost 5 bases and J lost 1, with 13 bases in between. This CDR3 comprises 15 residues. Written as DNA, the CDR3 is TGTGCCAGTAGTCCAGACCAGGGTGGCACAGATACGCAGTATTTT. Translated, it gives CASSPDQGGTDTQYF.

This chain uses TRBV5-4 with TRBJ2-1, with 9 bases matching TRBD2. The CDR3 consists of 15 residues. CDR1 and CDR2 (germline): SGHNT, YYREEE (reference sequence). Unmatched junction bases numbered 6, after V lost 4 bases and J lost 4 bases. This CDR3 is CASSSTSGPYNEQFF. In DNA, the CDR3 is TGTGCCAGCAGCAGTACTAGCGGGCCTTACAATGAGCAGTTCTTC.

This chain uses TRBV20-1 with TRBJ2-7, with TRBD2 matching 7 bases. The germline V gene has CDR1 DFQATT and CDR2 SNEGSKA (reference sequence). V trimming: 3 bases; J trimming: 3 bases; junction bases outside the gene matches: 11. The CDR3 has 15 residues. The CDR3: CSASQAGDLGYEQYF. CDR3 DNA: TGCAGTGCTAGTCAGGCGGGGGATTTGGGCTACGAGCAGTACTTC.

The chain links TRBV4-3 to TRBJ1-4, with D unclear. V shed 4 bases and J shed 5 bases, with 14 bases lying between them. The CDR3 is 15 amino acids. CDR1 LGHNA and CDR2 YSLEER come from the germline V gene. The CDR3: CASSLSVQSNEKLFF. The CDR3, as DNA: TGCGCCAGCAGCCTAAGTGTACAGTCCAATGAAAAACTGTTTTTT.

The chain has TRBV7-9 and TRBJ1-2; 8 nucleotides match TRBD1. V was clipped by 5 bases and J by 7 bases; unmatched bases: 6. Germline CDR1 reads SEHNR; CDR2 reads FQNEAQ (reference sequence). The CDR3 length is 13 residues. CDR3 protein: CASSRQGLGGYTF. The CDR3 bases are TGTGCCAGCAGCCGACAGGGGTTAGGTGGCTACACCTTC.

The V gene is TRBV27, the J gene TRBJ2-1; a possible D gene is TRBD1 (12 bases). The germline gives CDR1 MNHEY, CDR2 SMNVEV (reference sequence). CDR3 length: 17 amino acids. Trimming took off 6 bases at V and 10 bases at J, with 28 bases between the two ends. DNA of the CDR3: TGTGCCAGCAGCGGGACAGGGGGCAATAGCGGGAGGGTAGAGCAGTTCTTC. Protein sequence: CASSGTGGNSGRVEQFF.

This clone was counted between two and nine times. The chain recombines TRBV28 with TRBJ2-7, with 7 bases that match TRBD1. The V gene's germline CDR1 is MDHEN and CDR2 SYDVKM. The CDR3 totals 16 residues. Unmatched junction bases numbered 13, after V lost 2 bases and J lost 6 bases. CDR3 residues: CASSLQRPGQYGEQYF. The CDR3 nucleotides read TGTGCCAGCAGTTTACAGCGACCGGGACAGTACGGCGAGCAGTACTTC.

V gene TRBV6-2 or TRBV6-3 combines with J gene TRBJ1-2; D is possibly TRBD1 (6 bases). Germline V CDR1 and CDR2: MNHEY, SVGEGT. The CDR3 is 14 amino acids. Trimming took 2 bases from V and 4 from J, leaving 11 bases between them. The CDR3 sequence is CASSYLDRTYGYTF. The CDR3 DNA is TGTGCCAGCAGTTACCTTGACAGGACCTATGGCTACACCTTC.

This clone was counted only a few times. CDR3 region: CASSLYTGANTGELFF. The CDR3 nucleotides are TGTGCCAGCAGCTTATACACAGGCGCGAACACCGGGGAGCTGTTTTTT. This chain links TRBV7-2 with TRBJ2-2; a possible D gene is TRBD1 (5 bases). Germline CDR1 reads SGHTA; CDR2 reads FQGNSA. V was pared by 2 bases and J by 0 bases, with 10 bases between. The CDR3 covers 16 residues.

This clone showed up just once. This chain connects TRBV27 to TRBJ1-3; no reliable D call. Germline V gene sequence: CDR1 MNHEY, CDR2 SMNVEV (reference sequence). This CDR3 is built from 12 residues. The ends were cut back, 6 bases at V and 0 bases at J, with 3 bases in the middle. As DNA, the CDR3 is TGTGCCAGCAGGAGCTCTGGAAACACCATATATTTT. Protein: CASRSSGNTIYF.

This clone was seen just once. V usage is TRBV18 and J usage is TRBJ1-5; D possibly corresponds to TRBD1 (6 bases). The CDR3 contains 14 residues. V lost 3 bases, J lost 4 bases, and 10 bases lay in between. The germline gives CDR1 KGHSH, CDR2 LQKENI. The CDR3 nucleotides are TGTGCCAGCTCACCCAACCAGGGGAATCAGCCCCAGCATTTT. Encoded protein: CASSPNQGNQPQHF.

The J gene is TRBJ1-2, the V gene TRBV20-1; 12 bases fit TRBD1. Losses at the gene ends were 3 bases for V and 3 bases for J; bases not matched to a gene: 11. Germline V gives CDR1 DFQATT, CDR2 SNEGSKA (reference sequence). The CDR3 is made up of 17 amino acids. CDR3 bases: TGCAGTGCTAGTCCCGGCGGGACAGGGGGCTCCTACTATGGCTACACCTTC. Protein sequence: CSASPGGTGGSYYGYTF.

V gene TRBV27 combines with J gene TRBJ1-1; D uncertain. Germline loops: CDR1 MNHEY, CDR2 SMNVEV (reference sequence). Trimming removed 6 bases from V and 3 bases from J, with 14 bases in between. The CDR3 extends over 14 amino acids. CDR3 loop: CASSPEGRHTEAFF. For the CDR3, the DNA is TGTGCCAGCAGCCCCGAGGGCAGGCACACTGAAGCTTTCTTT.

Worth noting for this clone: This sample also contains other DNA sequences that code for the same CDR3. The chain carries TRBV7-3 and TRBJ2-3; D gene ambiguous. Germline lookup yields CDR1 SGHTA and CDR2 FQGTGA. The CDR3 is 15 residues long. The germline V and J ends were trimmed by 5 bases and 0 bases, with 12 bases remaining between them. The CDR3 protein is CASSLLSGSTDTQYF. The DNA for the CDR3 is TGTGCCAGCAGCCTGCTCTCCGGGAGCACAGATACGCAGTATTTT.